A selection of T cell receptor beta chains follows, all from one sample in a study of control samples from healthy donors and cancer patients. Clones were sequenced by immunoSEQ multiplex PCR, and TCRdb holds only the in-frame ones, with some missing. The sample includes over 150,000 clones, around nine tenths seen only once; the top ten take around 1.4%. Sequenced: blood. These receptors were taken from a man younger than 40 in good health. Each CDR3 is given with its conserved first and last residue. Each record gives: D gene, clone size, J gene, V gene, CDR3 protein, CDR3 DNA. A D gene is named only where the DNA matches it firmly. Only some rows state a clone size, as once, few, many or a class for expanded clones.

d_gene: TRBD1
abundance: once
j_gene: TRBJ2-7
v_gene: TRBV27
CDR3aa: CASSLSLGDRIPYEQYF
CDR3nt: TGTGCCAGCAGTTTAAGCTTAGGGGACAGAATCCCCTACGAGCAGTACTTC

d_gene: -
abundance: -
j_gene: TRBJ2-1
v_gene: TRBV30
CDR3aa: CAWSVYPQEGVTNNEQFF
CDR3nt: TGTGCCTGGAGTGTATACCCTCAGGAGGGAGTCACCAACAATGAGCAGTTCTTC

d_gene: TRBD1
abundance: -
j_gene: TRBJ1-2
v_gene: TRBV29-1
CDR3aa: CSVLPTGLNGYTF
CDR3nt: TGCAGCGTCCTCCCGACAGGGTTAAATGGCTACACCTTC

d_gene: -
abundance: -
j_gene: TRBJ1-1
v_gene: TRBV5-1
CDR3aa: CASSYTRDTEAFF
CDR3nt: TGCGCCAGCAGTTACACTAGGGATACTGAAGCTTTCTTT

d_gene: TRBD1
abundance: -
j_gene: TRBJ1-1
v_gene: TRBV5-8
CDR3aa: CASSTRTGGWTEAFF
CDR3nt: TGTGCCAGCAGCACAAGGACAGGGGGCTGGACTGAAGCTTTCTTT

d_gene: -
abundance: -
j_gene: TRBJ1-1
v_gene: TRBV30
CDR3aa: CAWSRINTEAFF
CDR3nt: TGTGCCTGGTCGAGAATAAACACTGAAGCTTTCTTT

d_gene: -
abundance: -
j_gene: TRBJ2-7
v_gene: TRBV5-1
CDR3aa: CASSHGPRYEQYF
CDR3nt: TGCGCCAGCAGCCACGGTCCGAGATACGAGCAGTACTTC

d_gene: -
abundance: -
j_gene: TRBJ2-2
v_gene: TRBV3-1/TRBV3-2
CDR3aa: CASSQGRASVTGELFF
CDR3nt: TGTGCCAGCAGCCAAGGTCGGGCTAGTGTTACCGGGGAGCTGTTTTTT

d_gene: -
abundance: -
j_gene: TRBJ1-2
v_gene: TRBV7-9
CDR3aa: CASSPPIKTGVNYGYTF
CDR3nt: TGTGCCAGCAGCCCACCAATAAAGACAGGCGTTAACTATGGCTACACCTTC

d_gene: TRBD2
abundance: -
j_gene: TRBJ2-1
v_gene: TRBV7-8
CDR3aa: CASSFHAGLGDEQFF
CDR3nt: TGTGCCAGCAGCTTTCATGCCGGACTAGGGGATGAGCAGTTCTTC

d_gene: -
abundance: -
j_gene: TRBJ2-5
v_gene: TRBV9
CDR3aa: CASSGRDETRTQYF
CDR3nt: TGTGCCAGCAGCGGAAGGGACGAGACGAGGACCCAGTACTTC

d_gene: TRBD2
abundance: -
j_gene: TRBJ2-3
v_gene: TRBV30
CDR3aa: CAWSVGGITDTQYF
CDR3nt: TGTGCCTGGAGTGTGGGGGGGATCACAGATACGCAGTATTTT

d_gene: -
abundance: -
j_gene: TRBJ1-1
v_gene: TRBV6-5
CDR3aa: CASSYREGTMNTEAFF
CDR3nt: TGTGCCAGCAGTTACCGCGAGGGGACAATGAACACTGAAGCTTTCTTT

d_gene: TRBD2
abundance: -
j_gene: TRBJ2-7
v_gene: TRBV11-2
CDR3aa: CASSSEPGLADYEQYF
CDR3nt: TGTGCCAGCAGCTCAGAACCGGGACTAGCGGATTACGAGCAGTACTTC

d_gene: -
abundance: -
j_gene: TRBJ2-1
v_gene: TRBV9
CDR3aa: CASTPGGTLYNEQFF
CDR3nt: TGTGCCAGCACCCCTGGGGGGACTCTTTACAATGAGCAGTTCTTC

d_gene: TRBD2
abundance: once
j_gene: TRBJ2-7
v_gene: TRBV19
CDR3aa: CASSIRLAAYEQYF
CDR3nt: TGTGCCAGTAGTATCAGACTAGCCGCCTACGAGCAGTACTTC

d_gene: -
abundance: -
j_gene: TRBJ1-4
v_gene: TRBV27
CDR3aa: CASSFTGPEKLFF
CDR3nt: TGTGCCAGCAGTTTCACGGGGCCCGAAAAACTGTTTTTT

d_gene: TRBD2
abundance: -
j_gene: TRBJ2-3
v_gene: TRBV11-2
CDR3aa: CASSLERGGHTQYF
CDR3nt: TGTGCCAGCAGCTTAGAGCGGGGAGGGCATACGCAGTATTTT

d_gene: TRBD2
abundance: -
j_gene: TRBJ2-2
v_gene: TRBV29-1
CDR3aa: CSVGGIGLGTGELFF
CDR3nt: TGCAGCGTTGGGGGGATTGGACTAGGAACCGGGGAGCTGTTTTTT

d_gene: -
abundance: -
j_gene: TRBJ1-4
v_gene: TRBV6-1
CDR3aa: CASSDGSANEKLFF
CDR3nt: TGTGCCAGCAGTGATGGGTCAGCTAATGAAAAACTGTTTTTT

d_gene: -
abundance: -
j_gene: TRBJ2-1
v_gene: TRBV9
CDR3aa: CASSVGLGSVDEQFF
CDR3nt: TGTGCCAGCAGCGTAGGTTTAGGTAGTGTAGATGAGCAGTTCTTC

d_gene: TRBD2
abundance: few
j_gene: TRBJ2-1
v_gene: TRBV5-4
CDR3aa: CASSPLGGSDNEQFF
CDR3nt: TGTGCCAGCAGCCCCTTGGGAGGGTCGGACAATGAGCAGTTCTTC

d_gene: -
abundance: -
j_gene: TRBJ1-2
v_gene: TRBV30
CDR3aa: CAWSPVSGYTF
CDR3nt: TGTGCCTGGAGTCCCGTCTCTGGCTACACCTTC

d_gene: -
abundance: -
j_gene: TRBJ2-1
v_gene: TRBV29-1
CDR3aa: CSVVKADLYNEQFF
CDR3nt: TGCAGCGTTGTAAAAGCGGATCTTTACAATGAGCAGTTCTTC

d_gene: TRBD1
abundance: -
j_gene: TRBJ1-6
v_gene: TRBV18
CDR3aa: CASSPGQSNSPLHF
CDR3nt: TGTGCCAGCTCACCGGGACAGTCTAATTCACCCCTCCACTTT

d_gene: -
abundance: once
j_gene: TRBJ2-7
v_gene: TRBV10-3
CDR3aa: CAISESKVTYEQYF
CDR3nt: TGTGCCATCAGTGAGTCGAAGGTTACCTACGAGCAGTACTTC

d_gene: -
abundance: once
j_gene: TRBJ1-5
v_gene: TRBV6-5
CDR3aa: CAGGVELYQPQHF
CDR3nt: TGTGCCGGGGGGGTGGAATTATATCAGCCCCAGCATTTT

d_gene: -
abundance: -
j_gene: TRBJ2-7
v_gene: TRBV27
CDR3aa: CASSLLLGVGEQYF
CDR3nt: TGTGCCAGCAGTTTATTACTAGGTGTGGGTGAGCAGTACTTC

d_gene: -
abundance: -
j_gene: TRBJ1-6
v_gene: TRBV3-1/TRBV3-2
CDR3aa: CASSQTAPEALHF
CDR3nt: TGTGCCAGCAGCCAGACAGCCCCAGAGGCCCTCCACTTT

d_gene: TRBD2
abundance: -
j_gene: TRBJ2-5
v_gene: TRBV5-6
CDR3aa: CASRPAAGGPQETQYF
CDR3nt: TGTGCCAGCAGACCGGCTGCGGGGGGGCCCCAAGAGACCCAGTACTTC

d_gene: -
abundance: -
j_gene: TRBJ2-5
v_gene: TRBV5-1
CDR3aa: CASSLDPGLGETQYF
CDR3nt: TGCGCCAGCAGCTTGGATCCGGGTTTAGGGGAGACCCAGTACTTC

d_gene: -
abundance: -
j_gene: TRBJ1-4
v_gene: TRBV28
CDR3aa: CASSRGGAGTNEKLFF
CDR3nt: TGTGCCAGCAGCCGGGGGGGCGCGGGAACTAATGAAAAACTGTTTTTT

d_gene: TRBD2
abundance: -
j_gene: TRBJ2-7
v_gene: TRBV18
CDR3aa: CASSEGRLAGGYEQYF
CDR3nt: TGTGCCAGCTCTGAGGGGAGGCTAGCGGGAGGATACGAGCAGTACTTC

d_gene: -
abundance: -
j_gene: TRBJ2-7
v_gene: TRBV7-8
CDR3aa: CASSLDRPGFNYEQYF
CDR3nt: TGTGCCAGCAGCTTAGACCGACCAGGGTTCAACTACGAGCAGTACTTC

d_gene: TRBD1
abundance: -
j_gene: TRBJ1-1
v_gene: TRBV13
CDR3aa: CASSFKTGTGIMNTEAFF
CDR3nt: TGTGCCAGCAGCTTCAAAACCGGGACAGGGATCATGAACACTGAAGCTTTCTTT

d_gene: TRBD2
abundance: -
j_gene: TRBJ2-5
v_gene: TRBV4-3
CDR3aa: CASSRGLSGGQETQYF
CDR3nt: TGCGCCAGCAGCCGAGGGCTAAGCGGGGGTCAAGAGACCCAGTACTTC

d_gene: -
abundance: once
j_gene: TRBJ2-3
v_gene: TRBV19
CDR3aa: CASTLQGLGTDTQYF
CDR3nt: TGTGCCAGTACGCTACAGGGCCTCGGCACAGATACGCAGTATTTT

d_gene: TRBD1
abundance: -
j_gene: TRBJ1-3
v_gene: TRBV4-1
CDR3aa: CASSQSTGGSGNTIYF
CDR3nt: TGCGCCAGCAGCCAGAGTACAGGGGGATCCGGAAACACCATATATTTT

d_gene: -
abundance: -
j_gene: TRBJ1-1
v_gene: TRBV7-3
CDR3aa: CASSLNTVTEAFF
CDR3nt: TGTGCCAGCAGCCTTAACACGGTGACTGAAGCTTTCTTT

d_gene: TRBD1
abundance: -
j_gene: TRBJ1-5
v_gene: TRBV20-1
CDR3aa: CSASLDRLNQPQHF
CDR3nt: TGCAGTGCTAGTCTGGACAGGCTTAATCAGCCCCAGCATTTT

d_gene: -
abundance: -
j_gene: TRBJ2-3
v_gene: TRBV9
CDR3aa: CASSADPRLRTHGTQYF
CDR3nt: TGTGCCAGCAGCGCAGACCCGAGATTGAGGACACACGGTACGCAGTATTTT

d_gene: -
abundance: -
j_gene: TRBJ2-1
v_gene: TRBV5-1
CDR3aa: CASNVGLSYNEQFF
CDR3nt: TGCGCCAGCAATGTAGGGCTCTCCTACAATGAGCAGTTCTTC

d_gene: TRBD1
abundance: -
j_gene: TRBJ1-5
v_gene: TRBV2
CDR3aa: CASSAGGRGNQPQHF
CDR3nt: TGTGCCAGCAGTGCAGGGGGTCGTGGCAATCAGCCCCAGCATTTT

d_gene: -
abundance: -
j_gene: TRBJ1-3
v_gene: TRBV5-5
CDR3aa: CASSLFVRVDPPGNTIYF
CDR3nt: TGTGCCAGCAGCTTGTTTGTGAGAGTCGACCCCCCTGGAAACACCATATATTTT

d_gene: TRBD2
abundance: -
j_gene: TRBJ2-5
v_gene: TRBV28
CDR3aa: CASRGLAGVGETQYF
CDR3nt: TGTGCCAGCAGGGGACTAGCGGGAGTAGGTGAGACCCAGTACTTC

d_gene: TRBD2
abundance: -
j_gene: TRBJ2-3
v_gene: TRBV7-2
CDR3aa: CASSPRTSRDTQYF
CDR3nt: TGTGCCAGCAGCCCCCGGACTAGCAGAGATACGCAGTATTTT